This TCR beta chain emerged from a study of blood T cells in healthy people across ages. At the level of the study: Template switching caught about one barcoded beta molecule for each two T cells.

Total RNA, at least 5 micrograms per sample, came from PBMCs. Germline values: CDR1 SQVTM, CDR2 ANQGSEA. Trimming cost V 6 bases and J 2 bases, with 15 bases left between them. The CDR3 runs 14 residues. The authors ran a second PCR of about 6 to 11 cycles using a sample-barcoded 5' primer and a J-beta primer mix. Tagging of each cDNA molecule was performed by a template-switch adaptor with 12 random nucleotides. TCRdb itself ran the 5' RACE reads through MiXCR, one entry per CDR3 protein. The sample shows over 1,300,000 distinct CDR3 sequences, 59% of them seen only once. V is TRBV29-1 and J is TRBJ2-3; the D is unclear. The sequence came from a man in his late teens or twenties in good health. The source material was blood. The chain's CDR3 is CSVDMTRYTDTQYF. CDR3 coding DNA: TGCAGCGTAGACATGACTCGATACACAGATACGCAGTATTTT.